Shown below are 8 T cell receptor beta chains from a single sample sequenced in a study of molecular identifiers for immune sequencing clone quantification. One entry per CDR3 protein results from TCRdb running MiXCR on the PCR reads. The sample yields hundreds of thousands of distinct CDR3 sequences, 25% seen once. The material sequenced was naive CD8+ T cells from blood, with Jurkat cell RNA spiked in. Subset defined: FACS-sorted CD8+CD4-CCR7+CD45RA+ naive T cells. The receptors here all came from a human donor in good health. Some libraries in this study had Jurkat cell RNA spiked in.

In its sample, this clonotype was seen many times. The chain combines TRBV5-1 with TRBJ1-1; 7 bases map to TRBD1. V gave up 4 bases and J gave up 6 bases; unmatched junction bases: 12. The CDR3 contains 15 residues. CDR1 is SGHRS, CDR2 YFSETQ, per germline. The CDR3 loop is CASSLATGTAPEAFF. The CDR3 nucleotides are TGCGCCAGCAGCCTAGCGACAGGGACGGCTCCTGAAGCTTTCTTT.

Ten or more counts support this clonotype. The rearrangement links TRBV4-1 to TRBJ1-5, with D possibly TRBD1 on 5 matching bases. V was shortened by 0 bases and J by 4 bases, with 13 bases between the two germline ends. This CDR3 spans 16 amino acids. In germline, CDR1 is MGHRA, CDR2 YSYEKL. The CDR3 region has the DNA TGCGCCAGCAGCCAAGAAAGAGCCCAGGGTAATCAGCCCCAGCATTTT. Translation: CASSQERAQGNQPQHF.

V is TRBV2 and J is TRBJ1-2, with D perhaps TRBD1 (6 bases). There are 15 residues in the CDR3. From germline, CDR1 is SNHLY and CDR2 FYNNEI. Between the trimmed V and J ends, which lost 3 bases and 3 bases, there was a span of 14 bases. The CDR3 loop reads CASSESYREDYGYTF. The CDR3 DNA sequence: TGTGCCAGCAGTGAGTCATACAGGGAAGACTATGGCTACACCTTC.

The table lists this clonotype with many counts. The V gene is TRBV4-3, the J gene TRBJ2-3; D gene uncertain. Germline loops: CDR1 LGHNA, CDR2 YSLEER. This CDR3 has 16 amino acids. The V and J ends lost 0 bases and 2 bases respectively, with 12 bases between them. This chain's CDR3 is CASSQDRGPVTDTQYF. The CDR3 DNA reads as TGCGCCAGCAGCCAAGATCGCGGACCGGTCACAGATACGCAGTATTTT.

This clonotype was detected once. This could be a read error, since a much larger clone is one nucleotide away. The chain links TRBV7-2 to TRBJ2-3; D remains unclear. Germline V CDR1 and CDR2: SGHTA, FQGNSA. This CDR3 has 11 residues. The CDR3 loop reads CGTSYTDTQYF. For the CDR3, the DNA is TGTGGCACCTCTTACACAGATACGCAGTATTTT.

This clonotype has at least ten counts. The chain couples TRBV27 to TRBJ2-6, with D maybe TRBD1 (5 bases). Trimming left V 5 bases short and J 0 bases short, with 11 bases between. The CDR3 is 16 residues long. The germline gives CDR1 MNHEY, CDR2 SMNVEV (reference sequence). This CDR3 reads CASSGVQVSGANVLTF. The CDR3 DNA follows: TGTGCCAGCAGTGGGGTACAGGTCTCTGGGGCCAACGTCCTGACTTTC.

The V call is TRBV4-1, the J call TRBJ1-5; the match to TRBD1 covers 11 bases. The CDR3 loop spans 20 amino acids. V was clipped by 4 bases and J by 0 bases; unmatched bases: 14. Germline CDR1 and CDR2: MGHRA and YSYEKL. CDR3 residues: CASSPLLGQGDAFSNQPQHF. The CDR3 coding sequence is TGCGCCAGCAGCCCTTTGTTGGGACAGGGGGATGCGTTTAGCAATCAGCCCCAGCATTTT.

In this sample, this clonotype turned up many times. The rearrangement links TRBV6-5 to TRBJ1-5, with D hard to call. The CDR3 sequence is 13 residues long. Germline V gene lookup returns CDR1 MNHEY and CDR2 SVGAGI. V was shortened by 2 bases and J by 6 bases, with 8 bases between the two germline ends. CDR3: CASSYAQSQPQHF. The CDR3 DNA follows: TGTGCCAGCAGTTACGCCCAGTCTCAGCCCCAGCATTTT.